The 7 T cell receptor beta chains below all came from one sample that was sequenced in a study of cytomegalovirus exposure and HLA in healthy donors. 13 Jbeta primers and 60 Vbeta primers were used for the PCR. Produced via immunoSEQ multiplex PCR; TCRdb's table is partial and in-frame only. The data contain 150,000 or so clones, 75% to 85% of them singletons. The source material was PBMCs. All receptors derive from a female donor in good health and CMV-seronegative.

This clone was observed a few times. The V gene is TRBV30, the J gene TRBJ1-3; no firm D call. This CDR3 is built from 15 residues. V was pared by 1 base and J by 0 bases, with 10 bases between. CDR1 and CDR2 from the germline V gene are GTSNPN and SVGIG (reference sequence). CDR3 nucleotides: TGTGCCTGGAGTGATAGTCCGGTCTCTGGAAACACCATATATTTT. It encodes CAWSDSPVSGNTIYF.

The chain carries TRBV5-4 and TRBJ2-5; D perhaps matches TRBD1 (6 bases). The CDR3 length is 16 residues. V was clipped by 0 bases and J by 1 base, with 13 bases between them. CDR1 is SGHNT and CDR2 is YYREEE in the germline V gene (reference sequence). For the CDR3, the DNA is TGTGCCAGCAGCTTGGGGGCCAGGGGCTCCCAAGAGACCCAGTACTTC. Translating it yields CASSLGARGSQETQYF.

The V and J genes are TRBV27 and TRBJ2-7; possibly TRBD1 for D (5 bases). Per the germline V gene, CDR1 is MNHEY and CDR2 is SMNVEV (reference sequence). The CDR3 totals 14 residues. V was clipped by 4 bases and J by 4 bases, with 14 bases between them. CDR3 coding DNA: TGTGCCAGCAGTTCCAGGGTGGGGTCGTACGAGCAGTACTTC. This gives the protein CASSSRVGSYEQYF.

This chain connects TRBV7-9 to TRBJ2-7, with D possibly matching TRBD1 (5 bases). This CDR3 comprises 12 residues. With 5 bases removed from V and 7 bases from J, the gap between germline ends came to 12 bases. Germline CDR1 and CDR2: SEHNR and FQNEAQ (reference sequence). CDR3 in DNA: TGTGCCAGCAGCAACCTGGGGCGGGAGCAGTACTTC. The encoded protein is CASSNLGREQYF. The entire variable domain, with the rest obtained from reference TRBV7-9 and TRBJ2-7, is as follows: DTGVSQNPRHKITKRGQNVTFRCDPISEHNRLYWYRQTLGQGPEFLTYFQNEAQLEKSRLLSDRFSAERPKGSFSTLEIQRTEQGDSAMYLCASSNLGREQYFGPGTRLTVT.

This clone was seen only a few times. The chain links TRBV10-3 to TRBJ2-1, with 9 bases fitting TRBD2. Germline assignment: CDR1 ENHRY and CDR2 SYGVKD. This CDR3 is 16 amino acids long. The trim removed 2 bases at V and 6 bases at J, leaving 8 bases unmatched. The chain's CDR3 is CAISEPPGLAGNEQFF. CDR3 DNA sequence: TGTGCCATCAGTGAGCCCCCGGGACTAGCAGGCAATGAGCAGTTCTTC.

The genes are TRBV5-1 and TRBJ2-2; 10 bases line up with TRBD1. The V gene end was trimmed by 1 base and the J gene end by 5 bases; junction bases not matched to a gene: 11. This CDR3 comprises 18 residues. Per germline, CDR1 SGHRS and CDR2 YFSETQ. The CDR3 here is CASSLSAVDRGRTGELFF. Here the CDR3 DNA reads TGCGCCAGCAGCTTGTCGGCAGTTGACAGGGGGCGGACCGGGGAGCTGTTTTTT.

The J gene is TRBJ2-3, the V gene TRBV12-5; D is undetermined. CDR1 is LGHNT and CDR2 is FRNRAP in the germline V gene. The CDR3 is 12 amino acids. V was clipped by 2 bases and J by 10 bases, with 10 bases between them. The CDR3: CASGLSLGAQYF. The CDR3 DNA reads TGTGCTAGTGGTTTGTCCCTCGGAGCGCAGTATTTT.